A selection of T cell receptor beta chains follows, all from one sample in a study of OX40 agonist ivuxolimab in advanced cancers. Only in-frame clones appear in the TCRdb table, and some are missing; sequencing was by immunoSEQ multiplex PCR. The sample records about 61,000 clones, more than 85% being singletons. Material: CD4+ or CD8+ T cells sorted from blood, obtained in a trial of the OX40 agonist ivuxolimab. The receptor set was obtained from an adult with an advanced solid tumor such as melanoma, head and neck, liver or kidney cancer. CDR3s include the opening cysteine and the closing phenylalanine or tryptophan. The D gene is left open where the match is weak. Some rows mark clone size as missing; the rest say once, few, many or name a class of expanded clone.

abundance: .
j_gene: TRBJ2-7
d_gene: .
v_gene: TRBV2
CDR3aa: CASSVQHLREQYF
CDR3nt: TGTGCCAGCAGTGTGCAACACCTCCGCGAGCAGTACTTC

abundance: .
j_gene: TRBJ1-2
d_gene: TRBD1
v_gene: TRBV6-1
CDR3aa: CASSVRDRGQSNYGYTF
CDR3nt: TGTGCCAGCAGTGTCCGGGACAGGGGGCAGAGTAACTATGGCTACACCTTC

abundance: .
j_gene: TRBJ2-3
d_gene: .
v_gene: TRBV4-2
CDR3aa: CASSPRGRGPADTQYF
CDR3nt: TGTGCCAGCAGCCCCCGGGGGAGGGGGCCCGCAGATACGCAGTATTTT

abundance: .
j_gene: TRBJ2-1
d_gene: .
v_gene: TRBV5-8
CDR3aa: CASSLSNREQFF
CDR3nt: TGTGCCAGCAGCTTAAGTAATCGCGAGCAGTTCTTC

abundance: once
j_gene: TRBJ1-4
d_gene: .
v_gene: TRBV27
CDR3aa: CASSLRIRDEKLFF
CDR3nt: TGTGCCAGCAGTTTGAGGATTAGGGATGAAAAACTGTTTTTT

abundance: .
j_gene: TRBJ2-3
d_gene: .
v_gene: TRBV7-2
CDR3aa: CASSGSVSTDTQYF
CDR3nt: TGTGCCAGCAGCGGCAGCGTTAGCACAGATACGCAGTATTTT

abundance: once
j_gene: TRBJ1-5
d_gene: .
v_gene: TRBV18
CDR3aa: CASSLTYSNQPQHF
CDR3nt: TGTGCCAGCTCCCTCACCTATAGCAATCAGCCCCAGCATTTT

abundance: .
j_gene: TRBJ1-4
d_gene: TRBD1
v_gene: TRBV5-8
CDR3aa: CASSPNGGTGALKLFF
CDR3nt: TGTGCCAGCAGCCCCAATGGTGGGACAGGAGCCTTAAAACTGTTTTTT

abundance: .
j_gene: TRBJ2-1
d_gene: .
v_gene: TRBV12-5
CDR3aa: CSSSAGFGNEQFF
CDR3nt: TGTTCGTCGTCGGCGGGGTTTGGCAATGAGCAGTTCTTC

abundance: .
j_gene: TRBJ1-2
d_gene: TRBD1
v_gene: TRBV29-1
CDR3aa: CSVGAGGQLGYGYTF
CDR3nt: TGCAGCGTTGGAGCAGGGGGACAGTTGGGCTATGGCTACACCTTC

abundance: .
j_gene: TRBJ2-2
d_gene: .
v_gene: TRBV30
CDR3aa: CAWSHTGNTGELFF
CDR3nt: TGTGCCTGGAGTCACACAGGGAACACCGGGGAGCTGTTTTTT

abundance: few
j_gene: TRBJ2-7
d_gene: .
v_gene: TRBV6-1
CDR3aa: CASSERPAGPYEQYF
CDR3nt: TGTGCCAGCAGTGAAAGGCCGGCAGGACCATACGAGCAGTACTTC

abundance: .
j_gene: TRBJ1-1
d_gene: .
v_gene: TRBV29-1
CDR3aa: CSVSGRGARTEAFF
CDR3nt: TGCAGCGTGTCAGGGCGGGGGGCGAGAACTGAAGCTTTCTTT

abundance: .
j_gene: TRBJ1-2
d_gene: .
v_gene: TRBV5-1
CDR3aa: CASSLVPISTGGYTF
CDR3nt: TGCGCCAGCAGCTTGGTCCCGATATCAACGGGTGGCTACACCTTC

abundance: few
j_gene: TRBJ2-1
d_gene: TRBD2
v_gene: TRBV15
CDR3aa: CATSRGSGGASYNEQFF
CDR3nt: TGTGCCACCAGCAGAGGTAGCGGGGGGGCCTCCTACAATGAGCAGTTCTTC

abundance: .
j_gene: TRBJ1-2
d_gene: .
v_gene: TRBV30
CDR3aa: CAWSVNAAGSGYTF
CDR3nt: TGTGCCTGGAGTGTAAATGCAGCCGGTAGTGGCTACACCTTC

abundance: once
j_gene: TRBJ2-3
d_gene: .
v_gene: TRBV5-1
CDR3aa: CASSPTTGDTQYF
CDR3nt: TGCGCCAGCAGCCCCACTACAGGGGATACGCAGTATTTT